This entry is about one T cell receptor (beta chain). This CDR3 spans 15 amino acids. Germline V gene data show CDR1 as KGHSH and CDR2 as LQKENI. V was clipped by 6 bases and J by 5 bases; unmatched bases: 8. The sample is drawn from a study of OX40 agonist ivuxolimab in advanced cancers. TCRdb's table, derived via immunoSEQ multiplex PCR, lists solely in-frame clones and lacks some. In the table there are fewer than 120,000 clones, roughly nine tenths of which are singletons. The material sequenced was CD4+ or CD8+ T cells sorted from blood, taken in a trial of the OX40 agonist ivuxolimab. The source is an adult with an advanced solid tumor such as melanoma, head and neck, liver or kidney cancer. The chain links TRBV18 to TRBJ1-3; 9 nucleotides match TRBD1. The DNA for the CDR3 is TGTGCCAGCTCTCCTGGGACAGGGTTAAGAAACACCATATATTTT. Translation: CASSPGTGLRNTIYF. The full variable domain, rest sourced from reference TRBV18 and TRBJ1-3, is NAGVMQNPRHLVRRRGQEARLRCSPMKGHSHVYWYRQLPEEGLKFMVYLQKENIIDESGMPKERFSAEFPKEGPSILRIQQVVRGDSAAYFCASSPGTGLRNTIYFGEGSWLTVV.